This T cell receptor (beta chain) was sequenced for a study of CD8+ T cells in alopecia areata. Investigators isolated RNA and reverse transcribed it into cDNA to act as the sequencing template. Repertoires were generated with immunoSEQ multiplex PCR, while TCRdb's copy carries only in-frame clones and drops some. The sample holds 100,000 to 150,000 clones; 45% to 50% are singletons and the top ten take 8% to 11%. With 7 bases removed from V and 6 bases from J, the gap between germline ends came to 16 bases. This CDR3 is built from 12 residues. Germline V gene data show CDR1 as SQVTM and CDR2 as ANQGSEA.

The chain employs TRBV29-1 and TRBJ2-7; D call uncertain. This sequence was found in a human donor with alopecia areata. Sequencing was performed on NKG2D-low CD8+ T cells sorted from blood. The CDR3 DNA follows: TGCAGCGCCAGAGACTTTCGCTTCGAGCAGTACTTC. It encodes CSARDFRFEQYF.